These T cell receptor beta chains were read from a single sample in a study of monozygotic twins with inflammatory bowel disease. TCRdb reprocessed the 5' RACE reads and stores each CDR3 protein as one record, lacking DNA. The sample table includes more than 100,000 distinct CDR3 sequences. The sequencing input was blood. Source of these receptors: a human donor with ulcerative colitis or Crohn's disease, or a healthy co-twin of an affected twin (not recorded which). The CDR3 runs from the conserved cysteine through the conserved F or W.

V gene,J gene,CDR3 protein
TRBV6-2/TRBV6-3,TRBJ2-7,CASSSRGGHEQYF
TRBV20-1,TRBJ2-7,CSARDRPSSGTYEQYF
TRBV20-1,TRBJ2-1,CSARPSRTSGYNEQFF
TRBV5-6,TRBJ2-7,CASSLGAGTYEQYF
TRBV5-1,TRBJ1-5,CASSLGGVGNQPQHF
TRBV19,TRBJ2-1,CASKTPGRHNEQFF
TRBV5-1,TRBJ2-5,CASSWRVAGEETQYF
TRBV12-3/TRBV12-4,TRBJ2-3,CASSSSPGTAYGTDTQYF
TRBV20-1,TRBJ2-7,CSARSDRVYEQYF
TRBV29-1,TRBJ2-7,CSVEDAYEQYF
TRBV12-3/TRBV12-4,TRBJ2-2,CASRVTGVVTGELFF
TRBV2,TRBJ2-2,CASSARLAITGELFF
TRBV10-3,TRBJ2-7,CATKPGQDYEQYF
TRBV5-6,TRBJ2-7,CASSYPGIHEQYF
TRBV7-2,TRBJ1-1,CASSTRRQRINTEAFF
TRBV27,TRBJ1-2,CASSESGTGHYGYTF
TRBV28,TRBJ2-7,CASSFELSDRVAYEQYF
TRBV4-3,TRBJ1-4,CASSQESGGGEKLFF
TRBV5-1,TRBJ2-7,CASSLVPSGDYEQYF
TRBV29-1,TRBJ2-5,CSEQAGGLETQYF
TRBV12-3/TRBV12-4,TRBJ1-5,CASSRGTGRNQPQHF
TRBV19,TRBJ1-2,CASSMSWVNYGYTF
TRBV19,TRBJ2-5,CASSTNYRGTQYF
TRBV6-5,TRBJ1-5,CASSSPQTNQPQHF
TRBV7-2,TRBJ1-1,CASSSRRGITEAFF
TRBV5-1,TRBJ2-4,CASSLLGQQSNIQYF
TRBV28,TRBJ1-5,CASMSRGGNQPQHF
TRBV28,TRBJ2-2,CASSFHAFPRATGELFF
TRBV7-6,TRBJ2-7,CASSSTPVVEQYF
TRBV20-1,TRBJ2-7,CSARPLIRIGRGLNEQYF
TRBV3-1,TRBJ1-1,CACFLKRGDAEAFF
TRBV20-1,TRBJ2-2,CSAKRGGYTGELFF
TRBV7-9,TRBJ1-4,CASSPRHNDEKLFF
TRBV12-3/TRBV12-4,TRBJ1-5,CASSPSYGDQPQHF
TRBV5-5,TRBJ2-1,CASSHTDESYNEQFF
TRBV27,TRBJ2-6,CASSPRTSGSSGANVLTF
TRBV6-1,TRBJ2-7,CASSERGTGDWQYF
TRBV20-1,TRBJ2-5,CSAPPRGRETQYF
TRBV6-5,TRBJ1-6,CASSYLGGSYNSPLHF